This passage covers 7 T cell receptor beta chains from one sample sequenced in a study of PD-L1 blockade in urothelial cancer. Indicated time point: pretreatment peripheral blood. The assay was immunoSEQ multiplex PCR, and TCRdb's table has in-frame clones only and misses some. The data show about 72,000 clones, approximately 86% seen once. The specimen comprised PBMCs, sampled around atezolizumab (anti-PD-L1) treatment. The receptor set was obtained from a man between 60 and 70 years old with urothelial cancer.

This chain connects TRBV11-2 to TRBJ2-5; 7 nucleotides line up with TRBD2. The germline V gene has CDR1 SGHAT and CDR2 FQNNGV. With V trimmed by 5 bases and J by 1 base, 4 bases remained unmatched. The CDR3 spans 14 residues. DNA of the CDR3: TGTGCCAGCAGCGCCCGACTAGCCCAAGAGACCCAGTACTTC. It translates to CASSARLAQETQYF.

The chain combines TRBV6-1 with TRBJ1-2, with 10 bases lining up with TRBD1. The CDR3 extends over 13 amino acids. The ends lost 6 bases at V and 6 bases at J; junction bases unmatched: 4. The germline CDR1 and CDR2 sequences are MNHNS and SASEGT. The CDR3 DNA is TGTGCCAGCAGCCCGACAGGGGGCAATGGCTACACCTTC. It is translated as CASSPTGGNGYTF.

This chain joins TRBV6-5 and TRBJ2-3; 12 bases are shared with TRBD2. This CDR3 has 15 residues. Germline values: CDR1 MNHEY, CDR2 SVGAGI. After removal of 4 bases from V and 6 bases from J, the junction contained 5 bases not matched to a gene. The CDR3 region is CASSLGLAGGDTQYF. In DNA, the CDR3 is TGTGCCAGCAGTTTAGGGCTAGCGGGAGGGGATACGCAGTATTTT.

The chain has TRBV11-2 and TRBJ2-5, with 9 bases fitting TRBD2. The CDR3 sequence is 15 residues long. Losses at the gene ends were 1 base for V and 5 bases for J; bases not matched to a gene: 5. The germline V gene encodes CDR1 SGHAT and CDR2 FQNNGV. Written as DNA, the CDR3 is TGTGCCAGCAGCTTAGGGCTAGCGGGGTGGGAGACCCAGTACTTC. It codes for CASSLGLAGWETQYF.

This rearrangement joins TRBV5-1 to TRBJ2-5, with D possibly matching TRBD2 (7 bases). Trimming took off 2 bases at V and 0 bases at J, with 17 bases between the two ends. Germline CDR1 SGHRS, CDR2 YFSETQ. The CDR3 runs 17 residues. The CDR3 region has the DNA TGCGCCAGCAGCTTCACCACAGGGAGGGGGTACCAAGAGACCCAGTACTTC. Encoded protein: CASSFTTGRGYQETQYF.

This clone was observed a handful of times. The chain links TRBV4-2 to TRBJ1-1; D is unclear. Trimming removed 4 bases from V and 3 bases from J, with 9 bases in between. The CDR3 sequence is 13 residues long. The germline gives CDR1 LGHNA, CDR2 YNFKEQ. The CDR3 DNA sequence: TGTGCCAGCAGCCGAAAACTGGACACTGAAGCTTTCTTT. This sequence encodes CASSRKLDTEAFF.

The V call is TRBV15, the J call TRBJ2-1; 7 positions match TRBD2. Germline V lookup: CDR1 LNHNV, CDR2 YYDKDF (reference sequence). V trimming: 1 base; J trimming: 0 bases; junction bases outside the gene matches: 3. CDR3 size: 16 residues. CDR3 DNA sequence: TGTGCCACCAGCAGAGGGGGGGGATCCTCCTACAATGAGCAGTTCTTC. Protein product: CATSRGGGSSYNEQFF. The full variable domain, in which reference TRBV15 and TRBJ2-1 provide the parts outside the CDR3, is DAMVIQNPRYQVTQFGKPVTLSCSQTLNHNVMYWYQQKSSQAPKLLFHYYDKDFNNEADTPDNFQSRRPNTSFCFLDIRSPGLGDTAMYLCATSRGGGSSYNEQFFGPGTRLTVL.